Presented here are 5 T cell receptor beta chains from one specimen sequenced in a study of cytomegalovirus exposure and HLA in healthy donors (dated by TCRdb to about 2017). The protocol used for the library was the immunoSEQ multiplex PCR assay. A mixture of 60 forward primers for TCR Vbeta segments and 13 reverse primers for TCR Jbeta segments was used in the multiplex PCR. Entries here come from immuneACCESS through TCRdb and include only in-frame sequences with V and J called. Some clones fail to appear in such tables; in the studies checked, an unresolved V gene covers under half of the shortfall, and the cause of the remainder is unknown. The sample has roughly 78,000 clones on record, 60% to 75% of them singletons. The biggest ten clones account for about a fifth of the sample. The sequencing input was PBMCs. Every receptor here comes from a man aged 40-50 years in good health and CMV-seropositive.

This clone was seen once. CDR3 nucleotides: TGTGCCAGCAGCCAGATGAGGGAACGATCACCCCTCCACTTT. Its protein is CASSQMRERSPLHF. This chain links TRBV2 with TRBJ1-6; D ambiguous. The CDR3 consists of 14 residues. V shed 6 bases and J shed 10 bases, with 16 bases lying between them. Germline CDR1 reads SNHLY; CDR2 reads FYNNEI.

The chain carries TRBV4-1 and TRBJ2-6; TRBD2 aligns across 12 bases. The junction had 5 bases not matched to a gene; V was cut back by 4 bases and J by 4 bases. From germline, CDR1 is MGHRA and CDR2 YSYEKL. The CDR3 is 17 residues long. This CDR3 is CASSPLAGGLGANVLTF. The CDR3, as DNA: TGCGCCAGCAGCCCCCTAGCGGGGGGGCTCGGGGCCAACGTCCTGACTTTC.

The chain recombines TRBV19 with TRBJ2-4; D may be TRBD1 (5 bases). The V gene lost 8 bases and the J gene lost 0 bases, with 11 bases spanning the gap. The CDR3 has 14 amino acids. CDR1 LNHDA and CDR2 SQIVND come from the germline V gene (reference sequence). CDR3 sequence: CASFDSLAKNIQYF. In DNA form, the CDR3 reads TGTGCCAGTTTCGACAGTCTAGCCAAAAACATTCAGTACTTC.

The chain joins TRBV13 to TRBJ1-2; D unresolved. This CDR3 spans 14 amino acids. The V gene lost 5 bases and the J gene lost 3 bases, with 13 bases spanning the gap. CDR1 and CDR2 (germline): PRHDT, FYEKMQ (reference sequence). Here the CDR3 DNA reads TGTGCCAGCAGCCATCGCGGAGGACACTATGGCTACACCTTC. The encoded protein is CASSHRGGHYGYTF.

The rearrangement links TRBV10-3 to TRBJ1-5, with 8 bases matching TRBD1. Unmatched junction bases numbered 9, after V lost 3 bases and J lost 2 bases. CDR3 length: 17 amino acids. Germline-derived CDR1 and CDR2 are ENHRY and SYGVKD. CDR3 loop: CAISDVGQGLGNQPQHF. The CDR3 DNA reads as TGTGCCATCAGTGACGTAGGACAGGGCCTGGGCAATCAGCCCCAGCATTTT.